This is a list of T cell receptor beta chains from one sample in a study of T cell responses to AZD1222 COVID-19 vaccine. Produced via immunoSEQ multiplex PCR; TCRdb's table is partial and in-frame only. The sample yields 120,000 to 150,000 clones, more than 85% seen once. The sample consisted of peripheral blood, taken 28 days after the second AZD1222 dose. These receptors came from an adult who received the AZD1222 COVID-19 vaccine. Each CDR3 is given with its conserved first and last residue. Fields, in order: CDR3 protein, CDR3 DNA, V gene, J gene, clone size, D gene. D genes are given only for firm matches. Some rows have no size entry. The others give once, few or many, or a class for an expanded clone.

cdr3_aa: CASSFSGTGELFF
cdr3_nt: TGTGCCAGCAGTTTTAGCGGGACCGGGGAGCTGTTTTTT
v_call: TRBV6-5
j_call: TRBJ2-2
clone_size: .
d_call: TRBD2

cdr3_aa: CASSLGGLAGEEQFF
cdr3_nt: TGTGCCAGCAGCTTAGGCGGACTAGCGGGGGAGGAGCAGTTCTTC
v_call: TRBV11-3
j_call: TRBJ2-1
clone_size: .
d_call: TRBD2

cdr3_aa: CASSFLPDSYNEQFF
cdr3_nt: TGTGCCAGCAGCTTTTTACCGGACAGTTACAATGAGCAGTTCTTC
v_call: TRBV7-2
j_call: TRBJ2-1
clone_size: .
d_call: .

cdr3_aa: CASSFTGDTEAFF
cdr3_nt: TGTGCCAGCAGCTTTACAGGGGACACTGAAGCTTTCTTT
v_call: TRBV11-2
j_call: TRBJ1-1
clone_size: once
d_call: TRBD1

cdr3_aa: CASSPRWGTDEQYF
cdr3_nt: TGCGCCAGCAGCCCCCGCTGGGGGACTGACGAGCAGTACTTC
v_call: TRBV5-1
j_call: TRBJ2-7
clone_size: .
d_call: .

cdr3_aa: CASSLGRTSGYNEQFF
cdr3_nt: TGCGCCAGCAGCTTGGGTAGGACTAGCGGCTACAATGAGCAGTTCTTC
v_call: TRBV5-1
j_call: TRBJ2-1
clone_size: .
d_call: TRBD2

cdr3_aa: CASSITGTGRTTYGYTF
cdr3_nt: TGTGCCAGTAGTATAACGGGAACCGGACGGACGACGTATGGCTACACCTTC
v_call: TRBV19
j_call: TRBJ1-2
clone_size: once
d_call: .

cdr3_aa: CASSPDRGGGQPQHF
cdr3_nt: TGCGCCAGCAGCCCGGACAGGGGCGGTGGTCAGCCCCAGCATTTT
v_call: TRBV4-3
j_call: TRBJ1-5
clone_size: .
d_call: TRBD1

cdr3_aa: CASSRTETPLHF
cdr3_nt: TGTGCCAGCAGTCGGACAGAGACACCCCTCCACTTT
v_call: TRBV2
j_call: TRBJ1-6
clone_size: .
d_call: .

cdr3_aa: CASSLTSGYEQYF
cdr3_nt: TGCGCCAGCAGCTTAACTAGCGGCTACGAGCAGTACTTC
v_call: TRBV5-1
j_call: TRBJ2-7
clone_size: .
d_call: TRBD2

cdr3_aa: CASSPGRPSGRWAYNEQFF
cdr3_nt: TGCGCCAGCAGCCCGGGCCGACCCAGCGGGAGATGGGCCTACAATGAGCAGTTCTTC
v_call: TRBV5-1
j_call: TRBJ2-1
clone_size: .
d_call: TRBD2

cdr3_aa: CASSRGRTNYGYTF
cdr3_nt: TGTGCCAGCAGCCGCGGTAGGACTAACTATGGCTACACCTTC
v_call: TRBV7-2
j_call: TRBJ1-2
clone_size: once
d_call: .

cdr3_aa: CASSIIGEVDEKLFF
cdr3_nt: TGTGCCAGTAGTATAATCGGGGAAGTCGATGAAAAACTGTTTTTT
v_call: TRBV19
j_call: TRBJ1-4
clone_size: .
d_call: .

cdr3_aa: CASSTDRGTGNGYTF
cdr3_nt: TGTGCCAGCAGTACCGACCGGGGGACAGGGAATGGCTACACCTTC
v_call: TRBV6-5
j_call: TRBJ1-2
clone_size: .
d_call: TRBD1

cdr3_aa: CASSTLPGQHNSPLHF
cdr3_nt: TGCGCCAGCAGCACCCTGCCGGGGCAGCATAATTCACCCCTCCACTTT
v_call: TRBV4-3
j_call: TRBJ1-6
clone_size: .
d_call: .

cdr3_aa: CASSRDTDQETQYF
cdr3_nt: TGTGCCAGCTCCAGGGACACCGATCAAGAGACCCAGTACTTC
v_call: TRBV18
j_call: TRBJ2-5
clone_size: .
d_call: .

cdr3_aa: CASSLEGTYEQYF
cdr3_nt: TGCGCCAGCAGCTTGGAAGGTACCTACGAGCAGTACTTC
v_call: TRBV5-1
j_call: TRBJ2-7
clone_size: .
d_call: .

cdr3_aa: CASSQELGRGFCTF
cdr3_nt: TGTGCCAGCAGCCAAGAATTGGGCAGGGGGTTCTGCACCTTC
v_call: TRBV3-1/TRBV3-2
j_call: TRBJ1-2
clone_size: .
d_call: TRBD1

cdr3_aa: CASGSGATDTQYF
cdr3_nt: TGTGCCAGCGGGTCGGGCGCCACAGATACGCAGTATTTT
v_call: TRBV18
j_call: TRBJ2-3
clone_size: .
d_call: .

cdr3_aa: CASSQRQNTEAFF
cdr3_nt: TGTGCCAGCAGCCAGCGTCAGAACACTGAAGCTTTCTTT
v_call: TRBV3-1/TRBV3-2
j_call: TRBJ1-1
clone_size: .
d_call: .

cdr3_aa: CASSLSPGFGSITDTQYF
cdr3_nt: TGTGCCAGCAGTTTATCCCCGGGCTTTGGGAGCATCACAGATACGCAGTATTTT
v_call: TRBV28
j_call: TRBJ2-3
clone_size: .
d_call: .

cdr3_aa: CASSGSWTGNYEQYF
cdr3_nt: TGTGCCAGCAGCGGTTCCTGGACAGGGAACTACGAGCAGTACTTC
v_call: TRBV6-2/TRBV6-3
j_call: TRBJ2-7
clone_size: .
d_call: TRBD1

cdr3_aa: CASGLGDSSGETQYF
cdr3_nt: TGTGCTAGTGGTTTGGGGGACTCATCGGGGGAGACCCAGTACTTC
v_call: TRBV12-5
j_call: TRBJ2-5
clone_size: few
d_call: .

cdr3_aa: CASSPLLTYEQYF
cdr3_nt: TGTGCCAGCTCACCATTACTAACCTACGAGCAGTACTTC
v_call: TRBV18
j_call: TRBJ2-7
clone_size: .
d_call: .

cdr3_aa: CASSLQGADYGYTF
cdr3_nt: TGCGCCAGCAGCCTACAGGGGGCGGACTATGGCTACACCTTC
v_call: TRBV4-3
j_call: TRBJ1-2
clone_size: .
d_call: TRBD1

cdr3_aa: CASSEQGSYNSPLHF
cdr3_nt: TGTGCCAGCAGCGAACAGGGGTCCTATAATTCACCCCTCCACTTT
v_call: TRBV9
j_call: TRBJ1-6
clone_size: .
d_call: TRBD1

cdr3_aa: CASNTAGDNEQFF
cdr3_nt: TGTGCCAGCAATACGGCAGGAGACAATGAGCAGTTCTTC
v_call: TRBV6-5
j_call: TRBJ2-1
clone_size: .
d_call: .

cdr3_aa: CASSPPAGTTDTQYF
cdr3_nt: TGTGCCAGCAGTCCGCCAGCGGGAACCACAGATACGCAGTATTTT
v_call: TRBV28
j_call: TRBJ2-3
clone_size: .
d_call: TRBD2

cdr3_aa: CASSVAGKADEQFF
cdr3_nt: TGTGCCAGCAGCGTAGCGGGTAAGGCGGATGAGCAGTTCTTC
v_call: TRBV9
j_call: TRBJ2-1
clone_size: .
d_call: .

cdr3_aa: CASSPDGTPGYTF
cdr3_nt: TGTGCCAGCTCACCTGACGGGACACCTGGCTACACCTTC
v_call: TRBV18
j_call: TRBJ1-2
clone_size: .
d_call: .